One and the same sample provided the 13 T cell receptor beta chains below, sequenced in a study of cytomegalovirus exposure and HLA in healthy donors. The table came from immunoSEQ multiplex PCR; TCRdb's copy has only in-frame clones and leaves some out. The table lists about 160,000 clones, 85% to 90% of them singletons. Input material: PBMCs. All receptors derive from a woman under 40 in good health and CMV-seronegative.

V usage is TRBV5-8 and J usage is TRBJ2-3; 7 nucleotides line up with TRBD2. Germline V gene data show CDR1 as SGHTS and CDR2 as YDEGEE. V lost 0 bases and J lost 2; bases outside the gene matches: 12. The CDR3 consists of 18 residues. CDR3 nucleotide sequence: TGTGCCAGCAGCTTGGGGAGCGTCCTGGCGGGGGTCACAGATACGCAGTATTTT. Amino acids: CASSLGSVLAGVTDTQYF.

This chain uses TRBV19 with TRBJ1-2; D unclear. The CDR3 is made up of 11 amino acids. Deletions cut 7 bases from V and 4 bases from J, with 7 bases between. From germline, CDR1 is LNHDA and CDR2 SQIVND (reference sequence). The CDR3 protein is CASNSGYGYTF. CDR3 DNA: TGTGCCAGTAATTCGGGCTATGGCTACACCTTC. The full variable domain, completed using reference TRBV19 and TRBJ1-2, is DGGITQSPKYLFRKEGQNVTLSCEQNLNHDAMYWYRQDPGQGLRLIYYSQIVNDFQKGDIAEGYSVSREKKESFPLTVTSAQKNPTAFYLCASNSGYGYTFGSGTRLTVV.

The chain joins TRBV7-3 to TRBJ2-5, with TRBD1 identical over 8 bases. The germline gives CDR1 SGHTA, CDR2 FQGTGA. This CDR3 contains 14 residues. The V and J ends lost 3 bases and 2 bases, in that order; junction bases with no gene match: 2. This CDR3 reads CASSFGQGQETQYF. The CDR3 nucleotides read TGTGCCAGCAGCTTTGGACAGGGACAAGAGACCCAGTACTTC.

This sequence joins TRBV5-8 and TRBJ1-4; D perhaps matches TRBD1 (6 bases). This CDR3 is 16 amino acids long. Trimming cost V 0 bases and J 5 bases, with 14 bases left between them. The germline gives CDR1 SGHTS, CDR2 YDEGEE. CDR3 region: CASSLVGGTPNEKLFF. CDR3 nucleotides: TGTGCCAGCAGCTTGGTGGGGGGGACACCGAATGAAAAACTGTTTTTT. Full variable domain (outside the CDR3, taken from reference TRBV5-8 and TRBJ1-4): EAGVTQSPTHLIKTRGQQATLRCSPISGHTSVYWYQQALGLGLQFLLWYDEGEERNRGNFPPRFSGRQFPNYSSELNVNALELEDSALYLCASSLVGGTPNEKLFFGSGTQLSVL.

The genes are TRBV6-4 and TRBJ2-1; D not certain. Trimming pared 2 bases from V and 7 bases from J, leaving 18 bases between. Per the germline V gene, CDR1 is MRHNA and CDR2 is SNTAGT. This CDR3 has 16 amino acids. CDR3 sequence: CASSDPYKIPWNEQFF. The CDR3 DNA is TGTGCCAGCAGTGACCCCTACAAAATCCCCTGGAATGAGCAGTTCTTC.

V and J are TRBV7-2 and TRBJ2-4; 7 bases line up with TRBD1. Trimming at V came to 1 base and at J to 6 bases, leaving 3 bases not matched to a gene. The CDR3 covers 14 residues. Per the germline V gene, CDR1 is SGHTA and CDR2 is FQGNSA. The CDR3: CASSLDRGTNIQYF. The CDR3 DNA reads as TGTGCCAGCAGCTTAGACAGGGGAACAAACATTCAGTACTTC.

The chain has TRBV5-1 and TRBJ2-1; maybe TRBD1 (6 bases). Germline assignment: CDR1 SGHRS and CDR2 YFSETQ. V was cut by 5 bases and J by 9 bases, with 12 bases left in between. This CDR3 comprises 12 residues. The CDR3 region has the DNA TGCGCCAGCAGTTGGGGGCAATTTGAGCAGTTCTTC. Its translation: CASSWGQFEQFF.

V gene TRBV14 combines with J gene TRBJ1-2; D unclear. V gave up 1 base and J gave up 11 bases, with 11 bases separating them. The germline gives CDR1 SGHDN, CDR2 FVKESK. CDR3 length: 12 residues. CDR3 DNA: TGTGCCAGCAGCCAAGGACGGTCATCATACACCTTC. Protein sequence: CASSQGRSSYTF.

The genes are TRBV4-3 and TRBJ2-7; D is unclear. This CDR3 comprises 14 residues. In germline, CDR1 is LGHNA, CDR2 YSLEER. V dropped 0 bases and J dropped 7 bases, with 13 bases sitting between them. CDR3 in DNA: TGCGCCAGCAGCCAAGAGGTCCCGCGTAGGGAGCAGTACTTC. This sequence encodes CASSQEVPRREQYF.

J is TRBJ1-1 and V is TRBV7-9; maybe TRBD1 (6 bases). The germline V and J ends were trimmed by 5 bases and 6 bases, with 13 bases remaining between them. CDR3 length: 13 residues. Germline-derived CDR1 and CDR2 are SEHNR and FQNEAQ (reference sequence). CDR3 region: CASSPNTGSEAFF. The DNA for the CDR3 is TGTGCCAGCAGCCCTAACACAGGGTCTGAAGCTTTCTTT.

This chain connects TRBV7-9 to TRBJ2-1; 7 bases are shared with TRBD1. Trimming removed 5 bases from V and 1 base from J; junction bases left unmatched: 5. This CDR3 has 15 amino acids. CDR1 and CDR2 from the germline V gene are SEHNR and FQNEAQ (reference sequence). CDR3 nucleotide sequence: TGTGCCAGCAGCCTCCCAGGGGGTTCCTACAATGAGCAGTTCTTC. Amino acids: CASSLPGGSYNEQFF.

This clone was observed a single time. V usage is TRBV28 and J usage is TRBJ1-4; D is ambiguous. V lost 6 bases and J 6 bases, leaving 11 bases between the germline ends. The germline V gene encodes CDR1 MDHEN and CDR2 SYDVKM. The CDR3 has 13 amino acids. The CDR3 spells CASRPDGDEKLFF. Here the CDR3 DNA reads TGTGCCAGCAGACCGGACGGGGATGAAAAACTGTTTTTT.

The rearrangement links TRBV6-5 to TRBJ1-1; D ambiguous. Trimming took 0 bases from V and 0 from J, leaving 11 bases between them. Germline loops: CDR1 MNHEY, CDR2 SVGAGI. The CDR3 runs to 16 residues. As DNA, the CDR3 is TGTGCCAGCAGTTACTCGGTTGGCAACATGAACACTGAAGCTTTCTTT. Its protein product is CASSYSVGNMNTEAFF.